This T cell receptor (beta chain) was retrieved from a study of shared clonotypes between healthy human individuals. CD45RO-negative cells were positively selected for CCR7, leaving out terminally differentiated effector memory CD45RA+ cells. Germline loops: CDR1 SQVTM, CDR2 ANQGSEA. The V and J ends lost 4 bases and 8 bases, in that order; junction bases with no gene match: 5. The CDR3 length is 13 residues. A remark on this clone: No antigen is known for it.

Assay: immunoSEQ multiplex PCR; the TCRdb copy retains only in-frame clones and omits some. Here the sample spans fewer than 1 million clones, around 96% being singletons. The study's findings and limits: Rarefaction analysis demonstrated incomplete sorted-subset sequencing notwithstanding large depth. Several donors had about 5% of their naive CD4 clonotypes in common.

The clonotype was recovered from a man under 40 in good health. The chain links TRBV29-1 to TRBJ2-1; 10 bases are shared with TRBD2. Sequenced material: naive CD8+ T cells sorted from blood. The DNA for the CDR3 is TGCAGCGTTGTTGTTAGCGGGAGGCATGAGCAGTTCTTC. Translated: CSVVVSGRHEQFF.